These T cell receptor beta chains were read from a single sample in a study of blood T cell repertoires in COVID-19. Data came from immunoSEQ multiplex PCR; TCRdb stores just in-frame clones and leaves some out. The sample includes 120,000 to 150,000 clones, about 83% of them seen just once. The material sequenced was PBMCs or T cells enriched from blood (not recorded which). The source is a woman aged 50 to 65 with acute COVID-19. The CDR3 runs from the conserved cysteine through the conserved F or W. Fields, in order: V gene, clone size, D gene, J gene, CDR3 DNA, CDR3 protein. The D gene is left open where the match is weak. Size is stated for part of the rows, as once, few or many counts, or as a class when the clone is expanded.

TRBV19	once	-	TRBJ1-4	TGTGCCAGTAGGGAGGGGGAAAAACTGTTTTTT	CASREGEKLFF
TRBV7-2	-	-	TRBJ2-5	TGTGCCAGCCTTGGTGCGGGTGGGGAGACCCAGTACTTC	CASLGAGGETQYF
TRBV12-5	-	TRBD1	TRBJ2-2	TGTGCTAGTGGTTTGGGCCGGACAGGGGTCGGGGAGCTGTTTTTT	CASGLGRTGVGELFF
TRBV24-1	-	-	TRBJ1-2	TGTGCCACCCTTCTAGAATTCTATGGCTACACCTTC	CATLLEFYGYTF
TRBV5-5	-	-	TRBJ2-5	TGTGCCAGCAGCTTACGAGGGGGAGAGACCCAGTACTTC	CASSLRGGETQYF
TRBV2	-	-	TRBJ2-1	TGTGCCAGCAGTGAGGGCGAGTGGAATGAGCAGTTCTTC	CASSEGEWNEQFF
TRBV6-2/TRBV6-3	-	TRBD2	TRBJ2-3	TGTGCCAGCAGTCCCCTACTAGCGGGAGTTGTAGATACGCAGTATTTT	CASSPLLAGVVDTQYF
TRBV14	-	-	TRBJ1-6	TGTGCCAGCAGCCAAGGAGACAGGTGGGATTCACCCCTCCACTTT	CASSQGDRWDSPLHF
TRBV7-2	few	TRBD1	TRBJ2-2	TGTGCCAGCAGCTACGGGACAGGGAAAGGTCCCGGGGAGCTGTTTTTT	CASSYGTGKGPGELFF
TRBV6-1	-	-	TRBJ1-6	TGTGCCAGCAGTGAAGCGCCTGGGGGGAAGAATGTGGCCTATAATTCACCCCTCCACTTT	CASSEAPGGKNVAYNSPLHF
TRBV9	-	TRBD1	TRBJ2-1	TGTGCCAGCAGCGTTGACAGGGGTCTCGATGAGCAGTTCTTC	CASSVDRGLDEQFF
TRBV4-1	-	TRBD2	TRBJ2-7	TGCGCCAGCAGCCAAGTCGAGCGGGAGTACGAGCAGTACTTC	CASSQVEREYEQYF
TRBV6-2/TRBV6-3	once	TRBD1	TRBJ2-4	TGTGCCAGCAGTTACCCTACCCGGACAGGGGGACTCCACAAAAACATTCAGTACTTC	CASSYPTRTGGLHKNIQYF
TRBV7-3	-	-	TRBJ1-1	TGTGCCAGCAGCTTAACAGGGGGTAGGGGAACTGAAGCTTTCTTT	CASSLTGGRGTEAFF
TRBV27	-	TRBD2	TRBJ2-7	TGTGCCAGCAGTTTAACAGCTAGCGGGAGGGGAGCGGCCTACGAGCAGTACTTC	CASSLTASGRGAAYEQYF
TRBV9	-	-	TRBJ1-2	TGTGCCAGCAGCCCGCTGGGAGAAAACTATGGCTACACCTTC	CASSPLGENYGYTF
TRBV3-1/TRBV3-2	-	TRBD1	TRBJ1-4	TGTGCCAGCAGCCAAGGAGGCGACAGGGGGGGGGAAAAACTGTTTTTT	CASSQGGDRGGEKLFF
TRBV6-5	-	TRBD1	TRBJ2-7	TGTGCCAGCAGGATGACCACAGGGGCCTACGAGCAGTACTTC	CASRMTTGAYEQYF
TRBV19	-	-	TRBJ2-1	TGTGCCAGTAGTACGCGGGGACCCGGGACTCTAGACTACAATGAGCAGTTCTTC	CASSTRGPGTLDYNEQFF
TRBV5-1	-	TRBD2	TRBJ2-1	TGCGCCAGCAGAAAAAGCGGGAGGTCCTACAATGAGCAGTTCTTC	CASRKSGRSYNEQFF
TRBV5-5	once	-	TRBJ2-7	TGTGCCAGCAGCATGGGACCTTCGGGGGCCTACGAGCAGTACTTC	CASSMGPSGAYEQYF
TRBV13	-	-	TRBJ2-1	TGTGCCAGCAGCGACGGACTGGCGGGGAGCAATGAGCAGTTCTTC	CASSDGLAGSNEQFF
TRBV2	-	-	TRBJ2-1	TGTGCCAGCAGTGAAGCGGGGACTCCCTCCTACAATGAGCAGTTCTTC	CASSEAGTPSYNEQFF
TRBV5-1	-	-	TRBJ1-6	TGCGCCAGCAGCTCACCCCTACCTCGCGGGTCTTCACCCCTCCACTTT	CASSSPLPRGSSPLHF
TRBV12-5	-	TRBD2	TRBJ2-1	TGTGCTAGTGGGGATAGCGGGAGAGGAAATGAGCAGTTCTTC	CASGDSGRGNEQFF
TRBV7-2	-	TRBD1	TRBJ2-7	TGTGCCAGCACCATGCGACAGGGGTACTACGAGCAGTACTTC	CASTMRQGYYEQYF
TRBV3-1/TRBV3-2	-	TRBD2	TRBJ2-3	TGTGCCATGTCGGAGCGGGAGTGCGCGGTGTGTACGCAGTATTTT	CAMSERECAVCTQYF
TRBV9	-	-	TRBJ1-2	TGTGCCAGCAGCGTATATGTTCAGGGTGGCTATGGCTACACCTTC	CASSVYVQGGYGYTF
TRBV5-1	-	-	TRBJ1-3	TGCGCCAGCAGCTTGGGTACAGGCAACTCTGGAAACACCATATATTTT	CASSLGTGNSGNTIYF
TRBV7-9	few	TRBD2	TRBJ2-7	TGTGCCAGCAGCATTAGCGGGAGGTCGCCCTACGAGCAGTACTTC	CASSISGRSPYEQYF
TRBV27	once	TRBD1	TRBJ2-7	TGTGCCAGCAGCCGGACAGGTAGGATGATCTACGAGCAGTACTTC	CASSRTGRMIYEQYF
TRBV7-2	once	TRBD1	TRBJ2-7	TGTGCCAGCAGCTTAAACAGGGGCACCTACGAGCAGTACTTC	CASSLNRGTYEQYF
TRBV28	few	TRBD1	TRBJ1-6	TGTGCCAGCAGTTACCAGGGGGCGGGTCTTTCACCCCTCCACTTT	CASSYQGAGLSPLHF
TRBV6-9	-	-	TRBJ1-3	TGTGCCAGCACCCCAGTTTTCTCTGGAAACACCATATATTTT	CASTPVFSGNTIYF
TRBV7-9	-	TRBD1	TRBJ1-1	TGTGCCAGCAAGACACCTTATGGGCAGGGGGCAATCACTGAAGCTTTCTTT	CASKTPYGQGAITEAFF
TRBV27	-	-	TRBJ2-7	TGTGCCAGCAGTTTATGGCGGGTGTGCTCCTACGAGCAGTACTTC	CASSLWRVCSYEQYF
TRBV18	-	-	TRBJ2-7	TGTGCCAGCTCACGCGACACACAGGCCTACGAGCAGTACTTC	CASSRDTQAYEQYF
TRBV4-2	-	TRBD2	TRBJ2-3	TGTGCCAGCAGCCAAGCCCCGGGACTAGCGGGATCTGGGGATACGCAGTATTTT	CASSQAPGLAGSGDTQYF
TRBV4-3	many	-	TRBJ2-3	TGCGCCAGCAGCCAAGATCTGCAGCGGAGCACAGATACGCAGTATTTT	CASSQDLQRSTDTQYF
TRBV20-1	-	-	TRBJ2-1	TGCAGTGCTAGAGGTCGCGGAAAGCAGTTCTTC	CSARGRGKQFF
TRBV2	once	TRBD2	TRBJ2-3	TGTGCCAGCAGCCCTAGCGGGAGTATAGCCTTGGATACGCAGTATTTT	CASSPSGSIALDTQYF
TRBV2	once	-	TRBJ1-2	TGTGCCAGCAGTGAAGCATTCAGGGTGGGTAGTGGCTACACCTTC	CASSEAFRVGSGYTF
TRBV6-5	-	-	TRBJ1-3	TGTGCCTCTCGAGAGGGTCTCGGGCTTGGAAACACCATATATTTT	CASREGLGLGNTIYF
TRBV12-3/TRBV12-4	few	-	TRBJ1-1	TGTGCCAGCAGTTTAGGGCCAAACACTGAAGCTTTCTTT	CASSLGPNTEAFF
TRBV10-3	-	TRBD1	TRBJ1-3	TGTGCCATCAGTGACGGGACAGGGGCTGGAAACACCATATATTTT	CAISDGTGAGNTIYF
TRBV29-1	few	-	TRBJ2-7	TGCAGCGTTGAATCTGGGACTGCGGAAGAGCAGTACTTC	CSVESGTAEEQYF
TRBV29-1	-	-	TRBJ2-1	TGCAGCGTTGTGGACAGAAATTACAATGAGCAGTTCTTC	CSVVDRNYNEQFF
TRBV27	-	TRBD2	TRBJ2-1	TGTGCCAGCAGTTTGACGCTAGCGGGAGGACCTCTCCGGCCGTTCTTC	CASSLTLAGGPLRPFF
TRBV12-5	-	-	TRBJ2-1	TGTGCTAGTGGTCAACTAGCCCTGCGGTACAATGAGCAGTTCTTC	CASGQLALRYNEQFF
TRBV30	-	TRBD2	TRBJ2-3	TGTGCCTGGAGTGTGTATGAAAGCGGGATGGGTGATACGCAGTATTTT	CAWSVYESGMGDTQYF
TRBV20-1	-	-	TRBJ2-1	TGCAGTGCTAGCGTTAGGGAGGAGCAGTTCTTC	CSASVREEQFF
TRBV9	-	TRBD2	TRBJ2-3	TGTGCCAGCAGCGTATTAAGCGGGAGGGATCCAGATACGCAGTATTTT	CASSVLSGRDPDTQYF
TRBV12-3/TRBV12-4	-	-	TRBJ1-2	TGTGCCAGCAGTTCCCGACTTATCTATGGCTACACCTTC	CASSSRLIYGYTF
TRBV2	-	-	TRBJ1-2	TGTGCCAGCAGTCTTGGACGGACTTCCTATGGCTACACCTTC	CASSLGRTSYGYTF
TRBV12-3/TRBV12-4	-	-	TRBJ1-2	TGTGCCAGCAGCCCTAACACAGGGCGGGGCTACACCTTC	CASSPNTGRGYTF
TRBV7-2	-	-	TRBJ1-5	TGTGCCAGCAGCTTCCGGGATAATCAGCCCCAGCATTTT	CASSFRDNQPQHF